This TCR beta chain comes out of a study of blood T cell repertoires in COVID-19. Trimming left V 3 bases short and J 4 bases short, with 18 bases between. Germline loops: CDR1 WNHNN, CDR2 SYGVQD (reference sequence). The CDR3 runs 16 residues. In the original workflow: Amplified reference gene primers provided the basis for estimating nucleated cell counts. Assay used: immunoSEQ multiplex PCR; TCRdb lists only in-frame clones, some missing. V and J calls plus clone size are reproduced from that table; the DNA served to infer D and trimming. The data contain 35,000 to 50,000 clones, 70% to 90% of them singletons.

The sample was peripheral blood. The source is a human donor in a cohort sampled during active COVID-19. This rearrangement joins TRBV10-1 to TRBJ1-1, with D tentatively TRBD1 (6 bases). In DNA, the CDR3 is TGCGCCAGCAGTGATAAGACAGGCCTTAGGGGCACTGAAGCTTTCTTT. Its translation: CASSDKTGLRGTEAFF.